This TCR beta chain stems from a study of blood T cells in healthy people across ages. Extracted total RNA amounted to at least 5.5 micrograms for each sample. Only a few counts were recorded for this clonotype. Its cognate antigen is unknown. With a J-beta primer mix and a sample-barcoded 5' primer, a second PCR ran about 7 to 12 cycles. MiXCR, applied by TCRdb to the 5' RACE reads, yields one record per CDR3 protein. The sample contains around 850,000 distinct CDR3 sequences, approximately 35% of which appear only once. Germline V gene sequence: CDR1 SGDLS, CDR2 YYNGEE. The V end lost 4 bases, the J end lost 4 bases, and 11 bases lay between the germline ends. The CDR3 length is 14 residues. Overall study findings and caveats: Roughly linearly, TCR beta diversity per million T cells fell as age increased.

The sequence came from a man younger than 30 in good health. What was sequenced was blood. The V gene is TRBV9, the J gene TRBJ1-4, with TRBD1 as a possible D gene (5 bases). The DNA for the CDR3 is TGTGCCAGCAGCAGCGGGGGTGATAATGAAAAACTGTTTTTT. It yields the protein CASSSGGDNEKLFF.